The 32 T cell receptor beta chains given below trace back to one sample, sequenced in a study of control samples from healthy donors and cancer patients. Repertoires were generated with immunoSEQ multiplex PCR, while TCRdb's copy carries only in-frame clones and drops some. The sample shows 100,000 to 150,000 clones, roughly 90% of them seen only once. Input material: blood. The receptors stem from a woman between 50 and 59 years old in good health.

This chain links TRBV28 with TRBJ1-2; D call uncertain. Germline lookup yields CDR1 MDHEN and CDR2 SYDVKM. V gave up 6 bases and J gave up 4 bases, with 18 bases separating them. The CDR3 is made up of 15 amino acids. CDR3 protein: CASSSGPGARYGYTF. The CDR3 nucleotides are TGTGCCAGCAGCTCCGGACCGGGAGCCCGCTATGGCTACACCTTC.

The J gene is TRBJ2-5, the V gene TRBV6-5; D may match TRBD1 or TRBD2 (7 bases each). This CDR3 is built from 14 residues. CDR1 and CDR2 (germline): MNHEY, SVGAGI. Trimming pared 6 bases from V and 5 bases from J, leaving 16 bases between. The CDR3 reads CASRKTGRGETQYF. In DNA, the CDR3 is TGTGCCAGCAGAAAGACAGGGCGGGGGGAGACCCAGTACTTC.

This chain joins TRBV12-3 or TRBV12-4 and TRBJ1-5; D gene unclear. The V end was cut by 7 bases, the J end by 4 bases, with 11 bases between. The CDR3 loop spans 13 amino acids. The CDR3, as DNA: TGTGCCAGCATGCGCAACGGTAATCAGCCCCAGCATTTT. This sequence encodes CASMRNGNQPQHF.

The chain is built from TRBV4-2 and TRBJ1-6, with D maybe TRBD1 (5 bases). Trimming removed 3 bases from V and 13 bases from J, with 10 bases in between. The CDR3 has 12 residues. Germline lookup yields CDR1 LGHNA and CDR2 YNFKEQ. CDR3 nucleotides: TGTGCCAGCAGCCAGGGGCTTATGCCCCTCCACTTT. Translation: CASSQGLMPLHF.

The J gene is TRBJ1-3, the V gene TRBV6-5; the D is unclear. Germline lookup yields CDR1 MNHEY and CDR2 SVGAGI. This CDR3 spans 16 amino acids. Between the trimmed V and J ends, which lost 0 bases and 4 bases, there was a span of 13 bases. The chain's CDR3 is CASSYSRSGSGNTIYF. DNA for the CDR3: TGTGCCAGCAGTTACTCGAGAAGTGGGTCCGGAAACACCATATATTTT.

This chain links TRBV10-1 with TRBJ2-3, with 10 bases lining up with TRBD2. The ends lost 6 bases at V and 5 bases at J; junction bases unmatched: 5. This CDR3 region has 14 residues. CDR1 and CDR2 from the germline V gene are WNHNN and SYGVQD (reference sequence). The CDR3 loop reads CASRASGGEDTQYF. In DNA form, the CDR3 reads TGCGCCAGCAGGGCTAGCGGGGGTGAAGATACGCAGTATTTT.

V is TRBV28 and J is TRBJ2-4; the match to TRBD2 covers 7 bases. CDR3 size: 14 residues. Germline V gives CDR1 MDHEN, CDR2 SYDVKM. The trim removed 6 bases at V and 8 bases at J, leaving 10 bases unmatched. Here the CDR3 DNA reads TGTGCCAGCAGGCCGACTGGGGGAGGGGACATTCAGTACTTC. Translation: CASRPTGGGDIQYF.

This chain links TRBV27 with TRBJ2-2; 9 bases are shared with TRBD2. The CDR3 contains 16 residues. In germline, CDR1 is MNHEY, CDR2 SMNVEV (reference sequence). The J segment lost 5 bases and the V segment lost 8 bases, leaving 12 bases of the junction unmatched. The CDR3 coding sequence is TGTGCCAGCGGCCCTTTGCGGGGGGGATTTACCGGGGAGCTGTTTTTT. It yields the protein CASGPLRGGFTGELFF.

The genes are TRBV6-2 or TRBV6-3 and TRBJ1-4; D gene unclear. The CDR3 spans 12 residues. CDR1 and CDR2 from the germline V gene are MNHEY and SVGEGT. V lost 6 bases, J lost 6 bases, and 8 bases lay in between. This CDR3 reads CASSPTDEKLFF. The CDR3 bases are TGTGCCAGCAGCCCCACGGATGAAAAACTGTTTTTT.

This clone appeared a single time. The rearrangement joins TRBV19 to TRBJ2-1, with 9 bases lining up with TRBD1. Per germline, CDR1 LNHDA and CDR2 SQIVND (reference sequence). Trimming took 5 bases from V and 4 from J; bases not matched to a gene: 15. The CDR3 covers 18 residues. The CDR3 DNA follows: TGTGCCAGTAGTTCCGGGACAGGGCCCCGATTCGTTTACAATGAGCAGTTCTTC. Its protein product is CASSSGTGPRFVYNEQFF.

The chain employs TRBV6-2 or TRBV6-3 and TRBJ2-3, with D possibly matching TRBD2 (5 bases). Germline lookup yields CDR1 MNHEY and CDR2 SVGEGT. V was pared by 5 bases and J by 3 bases, with 9 bases between. There are 13 residues in the CDR3. The CDR3 DNA reads TGTGCCAGCAGTCGGACTGAGACAGATACGCAGTATTTT. Amino acid sequence: CASSRTETDTQYF.

This chain links TRBV2 with TRBJ1-4, with TRBD1 matching over 7 bases. CDR1 and CDR2 from the germline V gene are SNHLY and FYNNEI. CDR3 length: 15 amino acids. V shed 3 bases, J shed 3 bases, and the junction held 4 bases outside the gene matches. CDR3 residues: CASSDWRGPNEKLFF. As DNA, the CDR3 is TGTGCCAGCAGTGATTGGAGGGGGCCTAATGAAAAACTGTTTTTT.

The rearrangement joins TRBV4-2 to TRBJ1-5; 8 bases line up with TRBD1. The junction had 8 bases not matched to a gene; V was cut back by 0 bases and J by 10 bases. The CDR3 is 15 residues long. Germline V gives CDR1 LGHNA, CDR2 YNFKEQ. CDR3 DNA: TGTGCCAGCAGCCAAGATGGGACAGGTAACGAACCCCAGCATTTT. Translating gives CASSQDGTGNEPQHF.

The chain carries TRBV10-2 and TRBJ1-6; a possible D gene is TRBD1 (5 bases). Per germline, CDR1 WSHSY and CDR2 SAAADI. V lost 0 bases, J lost 8 bases, and 17 bases lay in between. The CDR3 totals 17 residues. Here the CDR3 reads CASSESRGSHLDSPLHF. CDR3 coding DNA: TGCGCCAGCAGTGAGTCGAGGGGCAGTCACTTAGATTCACCCCTCCACTTT.

This chain joins TRBV21-1 and TRBJ2-2; the table names TRBD1, a call not compared with the DNA. TRBV21-1 is classified as a pseudogene. The CDR3 spans 20 residues. This chain's CDR3 is CASSKAPRQGRTKDSGELFF. The CDR3 DNA reads as TGTGCCAGCAGCAAAGCCCCTCGACAGGGAAGGACTAAGGACTCCGGGGAGCTGTTTTTT.

The V call is TRBV7-2, the J call TRBJ1-3; a possible D gene is TRBD1 (6 bases). V was trimmed by 5 bases and J by 0 bases, leaving 11 bases between them. CDR3 size: 15 residues. CDR1 is SGHTA, CDR2 FQGNSA, per germline. The CDR3 DNA reads as TGTGCCAGCAGCCCACAGGGCAGCTCTGGAAACACCATATATTTT. This sequence encodes CASSPQGSSGNTIYF.

The chain couples TRBV3-1 (or the pseudogene TRBV3-2) to TRBJ2-2, with D uncertain. The CDR3 has 15 residues. Germline lookup yields CDR1 LGHDT and CDR2 YNNKEL (reference sequence). Trimming cost V 0 bases and J 4 bases, with 9 bases left between them. CDR3 loop: CASSQDRLATGELFF. The CDR3 DNA reads as TGTGCCAGCAGCCAAGATAGACTGGCCACCGGGGAGCTGTTTTTT.

V gene TRBV6-6 combines with J gene TRBJ1-1; D is uncertain. The CDR3 runs to 14 residues. V was clipped by 2 bases and J by 1 base, with 8 bases between them. From germline, CDR1 is MNHNY and CDR2 SVGAGI (reference sequence). The CDR3 sequence: CASSYSAANTEAFF. For the CDR3, the DNA is TGTGCCAGCAGTTACAGTGCAGCGAACACTGAAGCTTTCTTT.

V and J are TRBV19 and TRBJ1-2; D perhaps matches TRBD1 (5 bases). Trimming removed 2 bases at V and 2 bases at J, with 18 bases between. Germline lookup yields CDR1 LNHDA and CDR2 SQIVND (reference sequence). The CDR3 runs to 17 residues. The CDR3 loop is CASSIRGVGSPNYGYTF. The CDR3 DNA reads as TGTGCCAGTAGTATAAGAGGGGTCGGTTCGCCCAACTATGGCTACACCTTC.

This chain links TRBV19 with TRBJ1-2; D not resolved. V dropped 10 bases and J dropped 9 bases, with 18 bases sitting between them. There are 12 residues in the CDR3. Germline lookup yields CDR1 LNHDA and CDR2 SQIVND (reference sequence). The CDR3 nucleotides are TGTGCCACCGCCGCCGGGTCCAATCGCTACACCTTC. Its protein product is CATAAGSNRYTF.

This clone was counted once. V usage is TRBV5-4 and J usage is TRBJ2-5, with TRBD1 as a possible D gene (5 bases). Trimming stripped 2 bases from V and 4 bases from J, with 15 bases between. There are 15 residues in the CDR3. From germline, CDR1 is SGHNT and CDR2 YYREEE (reference sequence). In DNA form, the CDR3 reads TGTGCCAGCAGCTTCCCCCAGGGAATTCGAGAGACCCAGTACTTC. Translating gives CASSFPQGIRETQYF.

The table lists this clone with a count of one. The CDR3 loop reads CASSLGGVRNQPQHF. CDR3 DNA: TGTGCCAGCAGCTTAGGGGGGGTACGGAATCAGCCCCAGCATTTT. The chain carries TRBV7-9 and TRBJ1-5; the D gene is possibly TRBD1 (5 bases). The CDR3 spans 15 residues. V lost 1 base and J 4 bases, leaving 11 bases between the germline ends. Per the germline V gene, CDR1 is SEHNR and CDR2 is FQNEAQ (reference sequence).

The gene calls are TRBV5-1 and TRBJ1-4, with D hard to call. Germline-derived CDR1 and CDR2 are SGHRS and YFSETQ. This CDR3 is built from 14 residues. V lost 2 bases, J lost 6 bases, and 11 bases lay in between. The CDR3 DNA follows: TGCGCCAGCAGCTTTGATGGAATCCATGAAAAACTGTTTTTT. Its protein is CASSFDGIHEKLFF.

CDR3 nucleotide sequence: TGTGCCAGCAGTTACTCGCCCGGGGACAGGGGTAGCGAGCAGTACTTC. Translated: CASSYSPGDRGSEQYF. The chain carries TRBV6-5 and TRBJ2-7; 10 bases match TRBD1. Germline CDR1 and CDR2: MNHEY and SVGAGI. V lost 0 bases to trimming and J lost 6 bases; unmatched junction nucleotides: 8. This CDR3 has 16 residues.

This sequence joins TRBV2 and TRBJ2-5; 9 bases align to TRBD2. Germline lookup yields CDR1 SNHLY and CDR2 FYNNEI. This CDR3 spans 15 amino acids. The V and J ends lost 5 bases and 7 bases, in that order; junction bases with no gene match: 11. The CDR3 spells CASSQGLAVLATQYF. The DNA for the CDR3 is TGTGCCAGCAGTCAGGGACTAGCAGTTCTGGCGACCCAGTACTTC. Using reference TRBV2 and TRBJ2-5 for the parts outside the CDR3, the full variable domain is EPEVTQTPSHQVTQMGQEVILRCVPISNHLYFYWYRQILGQKVEFLVSFYNNEISEKSEIFDDQFSVERPDGSNFTLKIRSTKLEDSAMYFCASSQGLAVLATQYFGPGTRLLVL.

The chain carries TRBV29-1 and TRBJ1-1; no firm D call. Trimming cost V 6 bases and J 8 bases, with 13 bases left between them. The length of the CDR3 is 11 residues. The germline V gene has CDR1 SQVTM and CDR2 ANQGSEA. CDR3 amino acids: CSVAGRKEAFF. Here the CDR3 DNA reads TGCAGCGTCGCTGGGAGGAAGGAAGCTTTCTTT.

The CDR3, as DNA: TGTGCCAGCTCACCCCCCGGGACAGGGCTGGTCAATGAGCAGTTCTTC. Translating gives CASSPPGTGLVNEQFF. The chain uses TRBV18 and TRBJ2-1; 9 nucleotides align to TRBD1. The CDR3 totals 16 residues. V lost 3 bases to trimming and J lost 6 bases; unmatched junction nucleotides: 9. Germline V gene data show CDR1 as KGHSH and CDR2 as LQKENI.

V is TRBV6-5 and J is TRBJ2-1; tentatively, D is TRBD1 (5 bases). The V gene's germline CDR1 is MNHEY and CDR2 SVGAGI. The CDR3 loop spans 13 amino acids. The V end lost 5 bases, the J end lost 4 bases, and 9 bases lay between the germline ends. Written as DNA, the CDR3 is TGTGCCAGCAGTAGGGGTGGGTACAATGAGCAGTTCTTC. Residues: CASSRGGYNEQFF.

The CDR3 nucleotides are TGTGCCAGCAGCTTAAGGACTAGCAGCAATGAGCAGTTCTTC. This translates into CASSLRTSSNEQFF. The chain links TRBV11-2 to TRBJ2-1, with 8 bases matching TRBD2. The germline V gene has CDR1 SGHAT and CDR2 FQNNGV. The trim removed 2 bases at V and 6 bases at J, leaving 3 bases unmatched. This CDR3 has 14 residues.

The J gene is TRBJ2-2, the V gene TRBV24-1; 14 bases align to TRBD2. The CDR3 totals 19 residues. CDR1 is KGHDR, CDR2 SFDVKD, per germline. Trimming took 5 bases from V and 1 from J; bases not matched to a gene: 8. The CDR3 bases are TGTGCCACCAGTGGGACTAGCGGGGGGAGAGTCGTGAACACCGGGGAGCTGTTTTTT. Translating gives CATSGTSGGRVVNTGELFF.

The chain combines TRBV5-6 with TRBJ2-7; D is unresolved. Germline CDR1 reads SGHDT; CDR2 reads YYEEEE. V lost 6 bases, J lost 3 bases, and 10 bases lay in between. There are 12 residues in the CDR3. The CDR3 nucleotides read TGTGCCAGCACCCGATCGGACTACGAGCAGTACTTC. This translates into CASTRSDYEQYF.

The chain carries TRBV2 and TRBJ1-1; D may be TRBD1 (5 bases). Trimming left V 3 bases short and J 4 bases short, with 9 bases between. This CDR3 contains 13 residues. From germline, CDR1 is SNHLY and CDR2 FYNNEI. CDR3 in amino acids: CASSDLQGTEAFF. CDR3 bases: TGTGCCAGCAGTGATTTGCAGGGCACTGAAGCTTTCTTT.